Below, 16 T cell receptor beta chains from the same sample are listed, as sequenced in a study of T cell responses to AZD1222 COVID-19 vaccine. Some clones are missing from TCRdb's copy, which holds only in-frame ones; the method was immunoSEQ multiplex PCR. Seen here are about 120,000 clones, roughly 90% observed once, and the top ten hold roughly 13%. The starting material was peripheral blood, obtained on day 0 of AZD1222 vaccination. Receptor source: an adult in good health.

The chain combines TRBV27 with TRBJ2-3; D gene unclear. Germline CDR1 and CDR2: MNHEY and SMNVEV (reference sequence). V was pared by 6 bases and J by 0 bases, with 7 bases between. There are 13 residues in the CDR3. Here the CDR3 reads CASRSRSTDTQYF. CDR3 in DNA: TGTGCCAGCAGGTCACGGAGCACAGATACGCAGTATTTT.

This clone was detected only once. DNA of the CDR3: TGTGCCACCAGCCTAGCGGGACAGGGGTATTGTAATTCACCCCTCCACTTT. Protein sequence: CATSLAGQGYCNSPLHF. This chain connects TRBV24-1 to TRBJ1-6, with TRBD1 matching 10 bases. The CDR3 is 17 amino acids. Germline V CDR1 and CDR2: KGHDR, SFDVKD. Trimming at V came to 7 bases and at J to 6 bases, leaving 11 bases not matched to a gene.

The chain employs TRBV6-5 and TRBJ2-5; D is perhaps TRBD1 or TRBD2 (6 bases each). The CDR3 runs to 12 residues. Trimming removed 6 bases at V and 4 bases at J, with 9 bases between. Germline CDR1 and CDR2: MNHEY and SVGAGI. CDR3 sequence reads: CASRRGVETQYF. The DNA for the CDR3 is TGTGCCAGCAGAAGGGGGGTAGAGACCCAGTACTTC.

V usage is TRBV27 and J usage is TRBJ2-7; 9 bases agree with TRBD1. J lost 4 bases, V lost 4 bases, and 8 bases had no gene match. Per the germline V gene, CDR1 is MNHEY and CDR2 is SMNVEV (reference sequence). CDR3 length: 15 residues. The CDR3, as DNA: TGTGCCAGCAGTTCCGGACAGGGGAGTTTGTACGAGCAGTACTTC. Its protein product is CASSSGQGSLYEQYF.

The chain combines TRBV28 with TRBJ1-5; perhaps TRBD1 as D (5 bases). Germline V lookup: CDR1 MDHEN, CDR2 SYDVKM. The V and J ends lost 3 bases and 9 bases respectively, with 9 bases between them. The CDR3 length is 12 residues. CDR3 residues: CASSLWGLPQHF. Written as DNA, the CDR3 is TGTGCCAGCAGTTTGTGGGGACTGCCCCAGCATTTT.

In DNA, the CDR3 is TGTGCCAGCAGCATTGTCAGAGATCTTGGCTATAATTCACCCCTCCACTTT. Encoded protein: CASSIVRDLGYNSPLHF. The chain carries TRBV7-9 and TRBJ1-6; D is uncertain. Trimming cost V 5 bases and J 3 bases, with 17 bases left between them. The CDR3 loop spans 17 amino acids. The germline gives CDR1 SEHNR, CDR2 FQNEAQ (reference sequence).

The chain uses TRBV28 and TRBJ1-5; D remains ambiguous. Germline V gene sequence: CDR1 MDHEN, CDR2 SYDVKM. The ends were cut back, 4 bases at V and 4 bases at J, with 5 bases in the middle. The CDR3 has 12 amino acids. Here the CDR3 reads CASSYKNQPQHF. The CDR3 coding sequence is TGTGCCAGCAGTTACAAAAATCAGCCCCAGCATTTT.

Note on this clone: The sample carries other DNA sequences with the same CDR3. J is TRBJ1-2 and V is TRBV12-3 or TRBV12-4; D unresolved. This CDR3 is built from 13 residues. V lost 1 base to trimming and J lost 4 bases, with 7 bases between them. CDR3 in DNA: TGTGCCAGCAGTTTAGGCGGCCCCTATGGCTACACCTTC. It codes for CASSLGGPYGYTF.

This clone was detected only once. The chain couples TRBV28 to TRBJ1-2; possibly TRBD1 for D (5 bases). CDR1 is MDHEN, CDR2 SYDVKM, per germline. The V end was cut by 7 bases, the J end by 8 bases, with 17 bases between. The CDR3 loop spans 13 amino acids. CDR3 sequence (DNA): TGTGCCAGCATTCTGGCGGGGGGAAGGGGCTACACCTTC. It translates to CASILAGGRGYTF.

J is TRBJ2-1 and V is TRBV27, with 9 positions matching TRBD1. This CDR3 contains 14 residues. The germline gives CDR1 MNHEY, CDR2 SMNVEV (reference sequence). Germline trimming cut 2 bases from V and 8 bases from J; bases unmatched to any gene: 4. CDR3 in DNA: TGTGCCAGCAGTTTAACAGGGGGCGATGATGAGCAGTTCTTC. Translation: CASSLTGGDDEQFF.

The chain joins TRBV10-3 to TRBJ2-1; 11 bases map to TRBD2. J gave up 6 bases and V 3 bases, and 4 bases lay outside the gene matches. Germline CDR1 and CDR2: ENHRY and SYGVKD. The CDR3 runs 15 residues. The CDR3 sequence: CAISDLAGGGNEQFF. The CDR3 DNA follows: TGTGCCATCAGTGATCTAGCGGGGGGTGGCAATGAGCAGTTCTTC.

The J gene is TRBJ2-1, the V gene TRBV9, with 11 nucleotides matching TRBD2. V lost 0 bases, J lost 3 bases, and 8 bases stayed unmatched. There are 18 residues in the CDR3. The germline V gene has CDR1 SGDLS and CDR2 YYNGEE. CDR3 residues: CASSVVAGGPDNYNEQFF. CDR3 bases: TGTGCCAGCAGCGTAGTAGCGGGGGGGCCAGATAACTACAATGAGCAGTTCTTC. Full variable domain (remainder filled in from reference TRBV9 and TRBJ2-1): DSGVTQTPKHLITATGQRVTLRCSPRSGDLSVYWYQQSLDQGLQFLIQYYNGEERAKGNILERFSAQQFPDLHSELNLSSLELGDSALYFCASSVVAGGPDNYNEQFFGPGTRLTVL.

V is TRBV7-2 and J is TRBJ1-3; 7 bases are shared with TRBD1. Germline V gene sequence: CDR1 SGHTA, CDR2 FQGNSA. The CDR3 totals 16 residues. Germline trimming cut 2 bases from V and 0 bases from J; bases unmatched to any gene: 4. This CDR3 reads CASSLLRDSSGNTIYF. The CDR3 DNA reads as TGTGCCAGCAGCTTACTTAGGGACAGCTCTGGAAACACCATATATTTT.

The V call is TRBV21-1, the J call TRBJ1-2. TRBV21-1 is a recognized pseudogene. The CDR3 totals 14 residues. The CDR3 here is CASTVILTGGRYTF. The CDR3 region has the DNA TGTGCCAGCACCGTTATCTTGACGGGCGGACGCTACACCTTC.

The rearrangement uses TRBV10-2 and TRBJ2-1, with a weak D call TRBD2 (5 bases). CDR1 and CDR2 (germline): WSHSY, SAAADI. There are 13 residues in the CDR3. Trimming shortened V by 6 bases and J by 9 bases, and 15 bases separated the two germline ends. This CDR3 is CASRTSGGIEQFF. CDR3 DNA: TGCGCCAGCAGGACGAGCGGAGGTATTGAGCAGTTCTTC.

Comment on this clone: Relative to the germline gene, one junction end is altered; a read error may explain this. The chain combines TRBV15 with TRBJ2-7; D could derive from TRBD1 or TRBD2 (7 bases each). Germline CDR1 and CDR2: LNHNV and YYDKDF (reference sequence). This CDR3 region has 17 residues. CDR3 in DNA: TGTGCCACCAGCGGAGAGGGGGGGACAGAGTCCCCCTACGAGCAGTACTTC. This sequence encodes CATSGEGGTESPYEQYF.